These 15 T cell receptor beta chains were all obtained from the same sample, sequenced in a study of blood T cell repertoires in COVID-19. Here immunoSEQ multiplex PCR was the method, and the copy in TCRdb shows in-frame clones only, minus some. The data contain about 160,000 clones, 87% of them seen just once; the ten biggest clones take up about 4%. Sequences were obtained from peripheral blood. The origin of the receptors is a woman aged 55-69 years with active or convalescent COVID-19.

The CDR3 DNA reads as TGTGCCAGCAGCTCCTCTACCTACGAGCAGTACTTC. Its protein is CASSSSTYEQYF. The rearrangement joins TRBV5-5 to TRBJ2-7; D ambiguous. V was clipped by 3 bases and J by 2 bases, with 6 bases between them. The CDR3 loop spans 12 amino acids. Germline V lookup: CDR1 SGHKS, CDR2 YYEKEE (reference sequence).

The CDR3 is CASSQERRTGLSGANVLTF. CDR3 sequence (DNA): TGCGCCAGCAGCCAAGAAAGGAGGACAGGGTTATCTGGGGCCAACGTCCTGACTTTC. The V call is TRBV4-3, the J call TRBJ2-6; 8 nucleotides match TRBD1. Germline CDR1 is LGHNA and CDR2 is YSLEER. CDR3 length: 19 residues. V lost 0 bases to trimming and J lost 1 base; unmatched junction nucleotides: 8.

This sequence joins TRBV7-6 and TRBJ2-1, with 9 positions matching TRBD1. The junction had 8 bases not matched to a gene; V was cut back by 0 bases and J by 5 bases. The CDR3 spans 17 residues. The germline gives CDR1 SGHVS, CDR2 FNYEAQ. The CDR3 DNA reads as TGTGCCAGCAGCTTAGCGTATAGGGACAGGGTTCACAATGAGCAGTTCTTC. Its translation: CASSLAYRDRVHNEQFF.

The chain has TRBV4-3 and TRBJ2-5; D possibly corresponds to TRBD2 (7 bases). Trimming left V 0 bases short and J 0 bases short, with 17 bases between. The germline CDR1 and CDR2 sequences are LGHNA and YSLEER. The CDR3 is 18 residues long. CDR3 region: CASSQDFSGGLYQETQYF. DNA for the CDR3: TGCGCCAGCAGCCAAGACTTTTCCGGGGGGCTCTACCAAGAGACCCAGTACTTC.

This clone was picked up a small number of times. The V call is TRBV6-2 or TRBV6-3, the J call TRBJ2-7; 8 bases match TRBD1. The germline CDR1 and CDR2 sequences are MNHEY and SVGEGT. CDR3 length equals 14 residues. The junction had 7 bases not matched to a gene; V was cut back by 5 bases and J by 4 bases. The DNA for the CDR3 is TGTGCCAGCAGTCCGACAGGGGACCCGTACGAGCAGTACTTC. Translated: CASSPTGDPYEQYF.

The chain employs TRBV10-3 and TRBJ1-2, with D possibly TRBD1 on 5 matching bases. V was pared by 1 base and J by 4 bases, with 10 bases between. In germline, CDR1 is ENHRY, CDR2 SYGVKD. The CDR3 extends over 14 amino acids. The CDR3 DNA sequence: TGTGCCATCAGTGAGTTTCAGGGTCGCTATGGCTACACCTTC. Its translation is CAISEFQGRYGYTF.

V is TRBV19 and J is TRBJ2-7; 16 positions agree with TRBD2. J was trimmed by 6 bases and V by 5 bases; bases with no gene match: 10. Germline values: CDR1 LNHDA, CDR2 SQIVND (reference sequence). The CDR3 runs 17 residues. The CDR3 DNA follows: TGTGCCAGTAGTGAGGGACTAGCGGGGGGGCCTCTCGGCGAGCAGTACTTC. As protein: CASSEGLAGGPLGEQYF. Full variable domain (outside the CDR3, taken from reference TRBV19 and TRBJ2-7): DGGITQSPKYLFRKEGQNVTLSCEQNLNHDAMYWYRQDPGQGLRLIYYSQIVNDFQKGDIAEGYSVSREKKESFPLTVTSAQKNPTAFYLCASSEGLAGGPLGEQYFGPGTRLTVT.

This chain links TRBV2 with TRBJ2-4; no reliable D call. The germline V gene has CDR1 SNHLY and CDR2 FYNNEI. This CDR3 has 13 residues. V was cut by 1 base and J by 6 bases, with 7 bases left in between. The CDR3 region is CASSEDFLNIQYF. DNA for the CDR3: TGTGCCAGCAGTGAAGACTTTCTAAACATTCAGTACTTC.

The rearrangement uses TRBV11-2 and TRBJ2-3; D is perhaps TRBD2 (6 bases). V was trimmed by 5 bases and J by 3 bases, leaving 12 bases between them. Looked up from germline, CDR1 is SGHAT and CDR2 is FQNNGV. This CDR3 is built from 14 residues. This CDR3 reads CASSDRLGTDTQYF. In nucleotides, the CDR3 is TGTGCCAGCAGCGATCGACTAGGAACAGATACGCAGTATTTT.

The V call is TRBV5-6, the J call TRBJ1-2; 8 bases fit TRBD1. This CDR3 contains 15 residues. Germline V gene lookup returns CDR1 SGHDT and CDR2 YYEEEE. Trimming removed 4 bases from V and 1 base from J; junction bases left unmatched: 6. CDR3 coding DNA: TGTGCCAGCAGCAACGGACAGGGAAATAACTATGGCTACACCTTC. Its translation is CASSNGQGNNYGYTF. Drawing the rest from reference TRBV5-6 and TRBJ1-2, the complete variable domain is DAGVTQSPTHLIKTRGQQVTLRCSPKSGHDTVSWYQQALGQGPQFIFQYYEEEERQRGNFPDRFSGHQFPNYSSELNVNALLLGDSALYLCASSNGQGNNYGYTFGSGTRLTVV.

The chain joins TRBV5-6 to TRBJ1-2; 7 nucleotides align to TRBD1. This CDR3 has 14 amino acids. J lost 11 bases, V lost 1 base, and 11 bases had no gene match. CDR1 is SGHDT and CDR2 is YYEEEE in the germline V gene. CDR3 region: CASSLNRGSPSYTF. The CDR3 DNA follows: TGTGCCAGCAGCTTGAACAGGGGCAGTCCCTCTTACACCTTC. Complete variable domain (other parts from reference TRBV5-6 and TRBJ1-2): DAGVTQSPTHLIKTRGQQVTLRCSPKSGHDTVSWYQQALGQGPQFIFQYYEEEERQRGNFPDRFSGHQFPNYSSELNVNALLLGDSALYLCASSLNRGSPSYTFGSGTRLTVV.

The CDR3 sequence: CASSKPPGGGPNEQYF. The CDR3 DNA reads as TGTGCCAGCAGCAAACCCCCTGGGGGGGGGCCCAACGAGCAGTACTTC. V is TRBV21-1 and J is TRBJ2-7; the table calls TRBD2, which could not be checked here. TRBV21-1 is tagged as a pseudogene. The CDR3 is 16 residues long.

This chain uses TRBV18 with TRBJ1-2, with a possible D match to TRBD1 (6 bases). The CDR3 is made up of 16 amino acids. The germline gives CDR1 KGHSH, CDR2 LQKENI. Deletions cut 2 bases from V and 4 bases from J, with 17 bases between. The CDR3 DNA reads TGTGCCAGCTCACCAGATTCGGGGGGCGAGATCTATGGCTACACCTTC. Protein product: CASSPDSGGEIYGYTF.

The CDR3 loop reads CASSYGTSSGDTQYF. In DNA, the CDR3 is TGCGCCAGCAGCTACGGGACTTCCTCGGGAGATACGCAGTATTTT. This chain connects TRBV5-1 to TRBJ2-3; a weak D match, TRBD2 (6 bases). The CDR3 length is 15 residues. CDR1 and CDR2 from the germline V gene are SGHRS and YFSETQ. Deletions cut 3 bases from V and 5 bases from J, with 16 bases between.

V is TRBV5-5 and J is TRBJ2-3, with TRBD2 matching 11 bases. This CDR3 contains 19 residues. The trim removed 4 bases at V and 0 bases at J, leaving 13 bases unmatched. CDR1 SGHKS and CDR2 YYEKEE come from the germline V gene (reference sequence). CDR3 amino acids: CASSPYSRASGGSTDTQYF. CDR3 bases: TGTGCCAGCAGCCCCTACTCAAGGGCTAGCGGGGGGAGCACAGATACGCAGTATTTT.